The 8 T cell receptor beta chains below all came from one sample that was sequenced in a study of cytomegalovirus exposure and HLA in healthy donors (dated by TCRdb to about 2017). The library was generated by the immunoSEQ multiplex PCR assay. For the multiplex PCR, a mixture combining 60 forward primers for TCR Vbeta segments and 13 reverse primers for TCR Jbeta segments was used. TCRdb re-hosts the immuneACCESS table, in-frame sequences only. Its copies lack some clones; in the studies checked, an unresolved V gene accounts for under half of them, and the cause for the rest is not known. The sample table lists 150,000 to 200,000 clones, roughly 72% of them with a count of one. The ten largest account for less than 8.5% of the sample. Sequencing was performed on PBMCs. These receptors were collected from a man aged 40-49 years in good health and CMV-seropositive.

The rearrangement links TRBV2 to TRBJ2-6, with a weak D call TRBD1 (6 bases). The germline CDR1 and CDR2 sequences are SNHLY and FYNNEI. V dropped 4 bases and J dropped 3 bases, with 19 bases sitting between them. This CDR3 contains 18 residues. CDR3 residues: CASSANRQAFFGANVLTF. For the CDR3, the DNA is TGTGCCAGCAGTGCGAATCGACAGGCATTCTTTGGGGCCAACGTCCTGACTTTC.

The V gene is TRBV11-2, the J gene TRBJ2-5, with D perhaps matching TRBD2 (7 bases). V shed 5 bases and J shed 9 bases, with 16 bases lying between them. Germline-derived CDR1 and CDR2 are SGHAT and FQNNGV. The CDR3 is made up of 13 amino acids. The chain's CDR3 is CASSPGGGGAQYF. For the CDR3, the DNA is TGTGCCAGCAGCCCGGGGGGCGGCGGGGCCCAGTACTTC.

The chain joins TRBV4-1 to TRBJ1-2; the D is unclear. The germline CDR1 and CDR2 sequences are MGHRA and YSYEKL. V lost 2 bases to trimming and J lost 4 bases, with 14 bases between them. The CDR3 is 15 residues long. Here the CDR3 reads CASSQPTTVFYGYTF. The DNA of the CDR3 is TGCGCCAGCAGCCAACCCACCACAGTTTTCTATGGCTACACCTTC.

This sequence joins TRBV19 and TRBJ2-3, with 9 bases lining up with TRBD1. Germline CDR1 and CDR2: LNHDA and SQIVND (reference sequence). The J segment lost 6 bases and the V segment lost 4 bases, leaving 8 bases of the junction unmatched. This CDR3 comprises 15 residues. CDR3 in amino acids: CASSTGDRGSDTQYF. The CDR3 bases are TGTGCCAGTAGTACTGGCGACAGGGGGTCTGATACGCAGTATTTT.

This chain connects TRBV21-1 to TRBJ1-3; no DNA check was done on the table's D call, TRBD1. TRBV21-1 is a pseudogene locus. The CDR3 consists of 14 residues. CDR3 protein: CASSFRGAGNTIYF. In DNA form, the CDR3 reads TGTGCCAGCAGCTTCAGGGGAGCTGGAAACACCATATATTTT.

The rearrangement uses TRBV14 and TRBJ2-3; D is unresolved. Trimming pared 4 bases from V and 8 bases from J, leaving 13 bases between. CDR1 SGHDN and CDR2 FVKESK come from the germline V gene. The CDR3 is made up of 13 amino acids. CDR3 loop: CASSPRPLGTQYF. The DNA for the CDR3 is TGTGCCAGCAGCCCCAGACCTCTAGGTACGCAGTATTTT.

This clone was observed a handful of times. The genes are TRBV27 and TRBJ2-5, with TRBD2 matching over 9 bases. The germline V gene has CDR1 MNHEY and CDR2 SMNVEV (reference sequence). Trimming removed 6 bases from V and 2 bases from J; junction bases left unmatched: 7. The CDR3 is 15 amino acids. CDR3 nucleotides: TGTGCCAGCAGCCAGAGCGGGGGGCCTCAAGAGACCCAGTACTTC. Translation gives CASSQSGGPQETQYF.

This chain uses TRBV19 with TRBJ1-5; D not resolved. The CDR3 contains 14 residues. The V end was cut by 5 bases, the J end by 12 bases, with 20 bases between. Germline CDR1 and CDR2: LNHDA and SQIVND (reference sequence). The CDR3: CASSSTAVTNIQHF. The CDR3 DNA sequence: TGTGCCAGTAGTTCTACGGCGGTCACTAACATCCAGCATTTT.